The source of this TCR beta chain is a study of cytomegalovirus exposure and HLA in healthy donors. CDR1 is SGHRS and CDR2 is YFSETQ in the germline V gene. The CDR3 sequence is 15 residues long. V shed 4 bases, J shed 3 bases, and the junction held 7 bases outside the gene matches. This clone showed up just a few times. The PCR was carried out with 60 Vbeta primers and 13 Jbeta primers. Here immunoSEQ multiplex PCR was the method, and the copy in TCRdb shows in-frame clones only, minus some. The sample contains 150,000 to 190,000 clones, around 79% of which appear only once. The sample consisted of PBMCs. This TCR derives from a young man in good health and CMV-seronegative. The chain is built from TRBV5-1 and TRBJ2-7; 10 nucleotides agree with TRBD1. The CDR3 spells CASSLDGTGVYEQYF. The CDR3 DNA follows: TGCGCCAGCAGCCTGGATGGGACAGGGGTCTACGAGCAGTACTTC.